The clone carrying this T cell receptor (beta chain) was seen a few times. V dropped 6 bases and J dropped 5 bases, with 10 bases sitting between them. Germline assignment: CDR1 MNHEY and CDR2 SVGAGI. The CDR3 totals 12 residues. The data are from a study of blood T cell repertoires in COVID-19. Overall study: The samples span acute and convalescent COVID-19 from the United States, Italy and Spain.

Libraries were prepared by immunoSEQ multiplex PCR; TCRdb keeps only in-frame clonotypes and omits some of them. This sample has approximately 360,000 clones; 88% occur once, and the top ten carry more than 0.9%. This chain uses TRBV6-5 with TRBJ1-1, with D unclear. This TCR was recovered from a young woman with acute COVID-19. Sample: PBMCs or T cells enriched from blood (not recorded which). This chain's CDR3 is CASRSWETEAFF. Written as DNA, the CDR3 is TGTGCCAGCAGGTCTTGGGAGACTGAAGCTTTCTTT.